This T cell receptor (beta chain) was observed in a study of blood T cells in healthy people across ages. Study-wide points: As age increased, TCR beta diversity per million T cells fell in a roughly linear fashion. The CMV status of each donor remained undetermined, and this could have confounded shifts in expanded clonotypes. As naive T cell percentage varied, TCR beta diversity correlated strongly with it.

The CDR3 is 14 amino acids. Combining a sample-barcoded 5' primer with a J-beta primer mix, a second PCR ran for roughly 7 to 12 cycles. TCRdb independently ran MiXCR on the 5' RACE reads; one entry per CDR3 protein. The sample consists of about 1 million distinct CDR3 sequences, around 45% of them appearing once. This clonotype was counted between two and nine times. The antigen remains unidentified. The chain couples TRBV1 to TRBJ2-3. TRBV1 is marked as a pseudogene. Sequencing was carried out using blood. This receptor was obtained from a woman aged 55-75 years in good health. The CDR3 spells CTSSQVWAVDTQYF. The CDR3 coding sequence is TGCACCAGCAGCCAAGTTTGGGCCGTGGATACGCAGTATTTT.